The source of this T cell receptor beta chain is a study of radiotherapy plus CTLA-4 blockade in lung cancer. Germline CDR1 KGHSH, CDR2 LQKENI. J was trimmed by 4 bases and V by 3 bases; bases with no gene match: 8. The CDR3 length is 15 residues. Profiled with immunoSEQ multiplex PCR; TCRdb holds only in-frame clones, not every one. The sample shows around 56,000 clones, 65% to 80% of them seen only once. The sequences come from peripheral blood, collected from a patient treated with radiotherapy plus ipilimumab. The TCR originated in a human donor with non-small cell lung cancer who had a complete response to radiotherapy plus ipilimumab. The chain couples TRBV18 to TRBJ2-5; the match to TRBD2 covers 7 bases. The CDR3 spells CASSPVLGGIETQYF. As DNA, the CDR3 is TGTGCCAGCTCACCCGTACTCGGGGGGATAGAGACCCAGTACTTC.